The 17 T cell receptor beta chains listed next were all sequenced from one sample in a study of T-cell memory formation after mild COVID-19. TCRdb reprocessed the 5' RACE reads via MiXCR and lists one record per CDR3 protein. The sample comprises 250,000 to 400,000 distinct CDR3 sequences, roughly an eighth of which are singletons, and 20% to 25% rests with the top ten. The material sequenced was PBMCs or a T cell subset sorted from them (not recorded which). The source is a young man who had mild COVID-19 (a few samples of this study predate the infection). Cell type and time point are not known.

The chain carries TRBV6-5 and TRBJ1-2, with TRBD1 matching 10 bases. V shed 4 bases, J shed 6 bases, and the junction held 8 bases outside the gene matches. Germline assignment: CDR1 MNHEY and CDR2 SVGAGI. The CDR3 contains 15 residues. CDR3 sequence: CASSSPGQGIHGYTF. In DNA, the CDR3 is TGTGCCAGCAGTTCCCCGGGACAGGGGATCCATGGCTACACCTTC.

This clonotype turned up a few times. The chain recombines TRBV19 with TRBJ2-5; unclear D gene. The V gene lost 3 bases and the J gene lost 5 bases, with 10 bases spanning the gap. The CDR3 contains 13 residues. The germline V gene has CDR1 LNHDA and CDR2 SQIVND (reference sequence). CDR3 in DNA: TGTGCCAGTAGTATCATCCTGGGGGAGACCCAGTACTTC. It is translated as CASSIILGETQYF.

This clonotype has a handful of counts. The CDR3 DNA sequence: TGCGCCAGCAGCTTGACGGAGGGAGCACACACTGAAGCTTTCTTT. Amino acids: CASSLTEGAHTEAFF. The V and J genes are TRBV5-1 and TRBJ1-1; the D is unclear. This CDR3 region has 15 residues. Germline CDR1 and CDR2: SGHRS and YFSETQ. Deletions cut 1 base from V and 3 bases from J, with 13 bases between.

This clonotype came up a few times. V and J are TRBV20-1 and TRBJ2-6; weak D call: TRBD1 (6 bases). Between the trimmed V and J ends, which lost 3 bases and 2 bases, there was a span of 14 bases. The CDR3 extends over 16 amino acids. Germline-derived CDR1 and CDR2 are DFQATT and SNEGSKA (reference sequence). The CDR3: CSARRNRVAGANVLTF. DNA of the CDR3: TGCAGTGCTAGGCGTAACAGGGTCGCTGGGGCCAACGTCCTGACTTTC.

The J gene is TRBJ2-2, the V gene TRBV6-5, with TRBD2 identical over 7 bases. The CDR3 sequence is 16 residues long. CDR1 MNHEY and CDR2 SVGAGI come from the germline V gene. Trimming took 0 bases from V and 6 from J; bases not matched to a gene: 7. The CDR3 protein is CASSYSKFAGAGELFF. In DNA form, the CDR3 reads TGTGCCAGCAGTTACTCGAAGTTTGCGGGGGCCGGGGAGCTGTTTTTT.

This chain links TRBV29-1 with TRBJ2-5; no reliable D call. CDR3 length: 10 residues. CDR1 and CDR2 (germline): SQVTM, ANQGSEA. The V gene lost 5 bases and the J gene lost 7 bases, with 8 bases spanning the gap. CDR3 DNA sequence: TGCAGCGTTAGTGTTCTGACCCAGTACTTC. As protein: CSVSVLTQYF.

Only a few counts were recorded for this clonotype. The CDR3 sequence: CASTNTGYSYEQYV. The CDR3 DNA reads TGTGCCAGCACCAATACAGGATACTCCTACGAGCAGTACGTC. The rearrangement uses TRBV28 and TRBJ2-7, with D tentatively TRBD1 (5 bases). CDR1 MDHEN and CDR2 SYDVKM come from the germline V gene. This CDR3 has 14 amino acids. The ends were cut back, 7 bases at V and 0 bases at J, with 13 bases in the middle.

The rearrangement links TRBV18 to TRBJ1-5, with 8 positions matching TRBD1. The CDR3 has 16 residues. The J segment lost 1 base and the V segment lost 3 bases, leaving 5 bases of the junction unmatched. From germline, CDR1 is KGHSH and CDR2 LQKENI. The CDR3 region is CASSPPTGESNQPQHF. DNA of the CDR3: TGTGCCAGCTCACCTCCGACAGGGGAAAGCAATCAGCCCCAGCATTTT.

At least ten counts were recorded for this clonotype. For the CDR3, the DNA is TGCGCCAGCAGCTTTGAGGAGGGGGGCACTGAAGCTTTCTTT. This encodes CASSFEEGGTEAFF. The chain recombines TRBV5-1 with TRBJ1-1, with D tentatively TRBD1 (6 bases). Looked up from germline, CDR1 is SGHRS and CDR2 is YFSETQ. Trimming stripped 2 bases from V and 4 bases from J, with 12 bases between. The CDR3 has 14 amino acids.

This clonotype was observed a few times. The V gene is TRBV20-1, the J gene TRBJ1-5; 7 bases line up with TRBD1. CDR3 length equals 13 residues. V shed 6 bases, J shed 3 bases, and the junction held 5 bases outside the gene matches. Germline lookup yields CDR1 DFQATT and CDR2 SNEGSKA (reference sequence). The CDR3 nucleotides read TGCAGTGCCAGGAGGGGGCTCAATCAGCCCCAGCATTTT. This translates into CSARRGLNQPQHF.

This clonotype was detected only a few times. V is TRBV7-3 and J is TRBJ2-3, with no clear D. CDR1 is SGHTA and CDR2 is FQGTGA in the germline V gene. The CDR3 has 13 residues. Trimming took off 5 bases at V and 5 bases at J, with 11 bases between the two ends. The DNA of the CDR3 is TGTGCCAGCAGCCTAGATCCGGGAGATACGCAGTATTTT. Amino acids: CASSLDPGDTQYF.

V usage is TRBV4-1 and J usage is TRBJ2-4, with 9 bases identical to TRBD1. CDR1 MGHRA and CDR2 YSYEKL come from the germline V gene. CDR3 length: 15 residues. Trimming took 1 base from V and 7 from J; bases not matched to a gene: 5. In DNA, the CDR3 is TGCGCCAGCAGCCAAGGGGACAGGGAAAGGAACATTCAGTACTTC. Translating gives CASSQGDRERNIQYF.

This clonotype has more than one count but fewer than ten. This chain connects TRBV6-6 to TRBJ1-2, with 7 bases that match TRBD1. The J segment lost 5 bases and the V segment lost 8 bases, leaving 11 bases of the junction unmatched. CDR1 MNHNY and CDR2 SVGAGI come from the germline V gene (reference sequence). CDR3 length: 14 amino acids. The CDR3 DNA is TGTGCCAGCGCGAGGGACAGCTCCGCTTATGGCTACACCTTC. This encodes CASARDSSAYGYTF.

J is TRBJ2-1 and V is TRBV7-8; tentative D call: TRBD1 (6 bases). Trimming cost V 2 bases and J 4 bases, with 12 bases left between them. CDR1 and CDR2 from the germline V gene are SGHVS and FQNEAQ. The CDR3 length is 15 residues. CDR3 nucleotides: TGTGCCAGCAGCTTAAGGGGGTCCGGATACAATGAGCAGTTCTTC. Amino acid sequence: CASSLRGSGYNEQFF.

This clonotype was found a few times. The V gene is TRBV7-2, the J gene TRBJ1-4, with D uncertain. The V gene lost 1 base and the J gene lost 3 bases, with 18 bases spanning the gap. The CDR3 spans 18 residues. In germline, CDR1 is SGHTA, CDR2 FQGNSA. CDR3 DNA sequence: TGTGCCAGCAGCTTAGACCCACAGCGGGATAGAGCTAATGAAAAACTGTTTTTT. It is translated as CASSLDPQRDRANEKLFF.

This clonotype appeared a few times. The genes are TRBV4-3 and TRBJ2-7; D is undetermined. CDR1 and CDR2 from the germline V gene are LGHNA and YSLEER. The CDR3 contains 14 residues. V lost 4 bases to trimming and J lost 1 base, with 11 bases between them. The CDR3 nucleotides are TGCGCCAGCAGCCGTCGTCCAGGTTCCTACGAGCAGTACTTC. Translation gives CASSRRPGSYEQYF.

The genes are TRBV7-8 and TRBJ1-3; D uncertain. CDR1 is SGHVS, CDR2 FQNEAQ, per germline. This CDR3 comprises 16 residues. V shed 5 bases and J shed 0 bases, with 14 bases lying between them. The DNA for the CDR3 is TGTGCCAGCAGCCTCCGAGGTCGGGACTCTGGAAACACCATATATTTT. This sequence encodes CASSLRGRDSGNTIYF.